The T cell receptor (beta chain) under discussion was sequenced for a study of T-cell reconstitution after alpha-beta-depleted transplantation in children. CDR1 is DFQATT, CDR2 SNEGSKA, per germline (reference sequence). V was cut by 0 bases and J by 1 base, with 15 bases left in between. This CDR3 region has 16 residues. Notes on the study in general: Several patients had high TCRbeta diversity at day 60; it came from surviving recipient T cells and thymic progenitors.

Preparation of the TCRbeta library used unique molecular identifiers. TCRdb analysed the PCR reads with MiXCR anew, one entry per CDR3 protein. Of roughly 570,000 distinct CDR3 sequences in the sample, 25% to 30% were seen once. With regard to this clonotype: Antigen specificity is unknown.

The sample here was PBMCs, taken before TCRalphabeta/CD19-depleted stem cell transplant. The chain joins TRBV20-1 to TRBJ1-1, with a possible D match to TRBD1 (5 bases). The TCR was taken from a boy under three years old with Wiskott-Aldrich syndrome, due to receive a stem cell transplant. CDR3 sequence: CSARDRGSKRNTEAFF. In DNA, the CDR3 is TGCAGTGCTAGAGATCGGGGCAGCAAGAGGAACACTGAAGCTTTCTTT.